Below, 14 T cell receptor beta chains from the same sample are listed, as sequenced in a study of shared clonotypes between healthy human individuals. The method was immunoSEQ multiplex PCR; TCRdb's version includes in-frame clones alone and lacks a portion of them. The sample has about 670,000 clones; around 72% are singletons. The sample consisted of memory CD4+ T cells sorted from blood. Subset noted: CD45RA-negative fraction. The receptor source for this set is a woman younger than 45 in good health.

The chain joins TRBV25-1 to TRBJ2-7, with 14 bases fitting TRBD2. After removal of 1 base from V and 4 bases from J, the junction contained 6 bases not matched to a gene. The V gene's germline CDR1 is MGHDK and CDR2 SYGVNS. This CDR3 comprises 17 residues. In nucleotides, the CDR3 is TGTGCCAGCAGTGAATGGACTAGCGGGAGGTCGAATTACGAGCAGTACTTC. Translation: CASSEWTSGRSNYEQYF.

This clone was seen once. This chain joins TRBV7-2 and TRBJ2-5; the D call may be TRBD1 or TRBD2 (5 bases each). The V end lost 0 bases, the J end lost 4 bases, and 12 bases lay between the germline ends. The germline gives CDR1 SGHTA, CDR2 FQGNSA. The CDR3 is 15 residues long. The CDR3 loop is CASSLARGVGETQYF. For the CDR3, the DNA is TGTGCCAGCAGCTTAGCGAGGGGCGTGGGAGAGACCCAGTACTTC.

The J gene is TRBJ2-1, the V gene TRBV30; TRBD2 matches at 7 bases. The V gene's germline CDR1 is GTSNPN and CDR2 SVGIG (reference sequence). Trimming cost V 0 bases and J 15 bases; bases outside gene matches: 8. There are 12 residues in the CDR3. The chain's CDR3 is CAWSVLEGLMFF. CDR3 nucleotide sequence: TGTGCCTGGAGTGTATTGGAGGGACTAATGTTCTTC.

This chain connects TRBV7-3 to TRBJ2-7; D is tentatively TRBD1 or TRBD2 (5 bases each). This CDR3 contains 14 residues. The germline gives CDR1 SGHTA, CDR2 FQGTGA. The V end lost 2 bases, the J end lost 5 bases, and 13 bases lay between the germline ends. CDR3 coding DNA: TGTGCCAGCAGCTTACCCAGGGCGGAGGACGAGCAGTACTTC. Amino acid sequence: CASSLPRAEDEQYF.

The chain couples TRBV5-1 to TRBJ2-5; weak D call: TRBD2 (6 bases). This CDR3 comprises 15 residues. Germline V gene sequence: CDR1 SGHRS, CDR2 YFSETQ. The V and J ends lost 0 bases and 4 bases respectively, with 13 bases between them. The CDR3 region is CASSLAGAGGETQYF. DNA for the CDR3: TGCGCCAGCAGCTTGGCGGGAGCCGGGGGAGAGACCCAGTACTTC.

This clone appeared once. The chain has TRBV14 and TRBJ2-5; 7 bases match TRBD2. The trim removed 3 bases at V and 5 bases at J, leaving 12 bases unmatched. The CDR3 runs 16 residues. Germline lookup yields CDR1 SGHDN and CDR2 FVKESK. The DNA for the CDR3 is TGTGCCAGCAGCCACCGACGGGGCGGGAGTAGGGAGACCCAGTACTTC. It translates to CASSHRRGGSRETQYF.

The chain employs TRBV7-9 and TRBJ1-1, with unresolved D. The germline V and J ends were trimmed by 1 base and 5 bases, with 14 bases remaining between them. Germline loops: CDR1 SEHNR, CDR2 FQNEAQ (reference sequence). CDR3 length: 15 amino acids. CDR3 residues: CASSLGPGLRTEAFF. DNA of the CDR3: TGTGCCAGCAGCTTAGGACCTGGGCTTAGGACTGAAGCTTTCTTT.

With respect to this clone: This sample also contains other DNA sequences that code for the same CDR3. The genes are TRBV11-2 and TRBJ2-7; D is ambiguous. The CDR3 has 12 residues. Trimming took 2 bases from V and 6 from J, leaving 8 bases between them. The V gene's germline CDR1 is SGHAT and CDR2 FQNNGV. CDR3 in amino acids: CASSLQASEQYF. CDR3 sequence (DNA): TGTGCCAGCAGCTTACAAGCCTCCGAGCAGTACTTC.

The V and J genes are TRBV4-1 and TRBJ2-1, with 7 bases identical to TRBD2. Trimming at V came to 4 bases and at J to 7 bases, leaving 19 bases not matched to a gene. Germline values: CDR1 MGHRA, CDR2 YSYEKL. The CDR3 spans 18 residues. This chain's CDR3 is CASSRRGMVAGGQNEQFF. The CDR3 nucleotides read TGCGCCAGCAGCCGCCGAGGCATGGTAGCGGGCGGTCAGAATGAGCAGTTCTTC.

The table lists this clone with a count of one. The genes are TRBV7-9 and TRBJ2-3; unclear D gene. The CDR3 loop spans 12 amino acids. Germline CDR1 SEHNR, CDR2 FQNEAQ (reference sequence). Trimming cost V 5 bases and J 4 bases, with 7 bases left between them. CDR3 DNA: TGTGCCAGCAGCCCAGAATCAGATACGCAGTATTTT. Protein product: CASSPESDTQYF.

The CDR3 region is CASSQVNSSPVTQYF. In DNA, the CDR3 is TGTGCCAGCAGCCAAGTGAATTCCTCTCCAGTAACGCAGTATTTT. The genes are TRBV14 and TRBJ2-3; D is unresolved. V was clipped by 1 base and J by 9 bases, with 17 bases between them. Germline V gene sequence: CDR1 SGHDN, CDR2 FVKESK. CDR3 size: 15 residues.

The rearrangement joins TRBV4-1 to TRBJ2-5; 8 bases are a match to TRBD2. Germline V gene sequence: CDR1 MGHRA, CDR2 YSYEKL. V dropped 0 bases and J dropped 5; count of bases not matched to a gene: 5. The CDR3 is 15 amino acids. The DNA for the CDR3 is TGCGCCAGCAGCCAAGATAGCGGGGTGGGGGAGACCCAGTACTTC. Translated: CASSQDSGVGETQYF.

About this clone itself: Other DNA variants within this sample encode the same CDR3. The gene calls are TRBV5-1 and TRBJ2-7, with 9 bases lining up with TRBD1. Germline V CDR1 and CDR2: SGHRS, YFSETQ. This CDR3 has 14 residues. With 0 bases clipped from V and 2 bases from J, the junction kept 0 bases outside the gene matches. For the CDR3, the DNA is TGCGCCAGCAGCTTGGGACAGGGGGCCTACGAGCAGTACTTC. Its translation: CASSLGQGAYEQYF.

Details on this clone: The sample carries other DNA sequences with the same CDR3. The rearrangement joins TRBV5-1 to TRBJ2-3; 13 nucleotides agree with TRBD2. The CDR3 is 16 residues long. Germline assignment: CDR1 SGHRS and CDR2 YFSETQ. The V gene end was trimmed by 4 bases and the J gene end by 2 bases; junction bases not matched to a gene: 4. Written as DNA, the CDR3 is TGCGCCAGCAGCATAGGACTAGCGGGAGTCACAGATACGCAGTATTTT. This codes for CASSIGLAGVTDTQYF.